Given below is one T cell receptor (beta chain) in context. Its matching antigen is unknown. Germline and junction disagree at one end, which may indicate a read error. In this cohort, patients with other autoimmune diseases, uncontrolled infections, pregnancy or lactation were excluded. Clinical symptoms, serum thyroxine, TRAb, thyroid ultrasound and orbital computed tomography formed the basis of diagnosis. The sample originates from a study of Graves' ophthalmopathy and Graves' hyperthyroidism. The study, taken as a whole, reports: In predicting ophthalmopathy progression, the model reached approximately 71% sensitivity and 72% to 85% specificity.

CDR1 and CDR2 (germline): DFQATT, SNEGSKA (reference sequence). This CDR3 is built from 10 residues. Amplification targeted the TCR beta CDR3 regions, with RNA transcripts as the source material. First-round RT-PCR used HTBI primers; second-round multiplex PCR followed. From the multiplex PCR reads, TCRdb called clonotypes with MiXCR, one entry per CDR3 protein. The sample has 740,000 or so distinct CDR3 sequences, around 40% seen once; the top ten hold 44%. The sequencing sample was made of peripheral blood. This TCR was sampled from an adult man with Graves' ophthalmopathy. The chain recombines TRBV20-1 with TRBJ2-7; D is ambiguous. This chain's CDR3 is CSAGPGEQCF. The CDR3 DNA sequence: TGCAGTGCTGGACCGGGCGAGCAGTGCTTC.